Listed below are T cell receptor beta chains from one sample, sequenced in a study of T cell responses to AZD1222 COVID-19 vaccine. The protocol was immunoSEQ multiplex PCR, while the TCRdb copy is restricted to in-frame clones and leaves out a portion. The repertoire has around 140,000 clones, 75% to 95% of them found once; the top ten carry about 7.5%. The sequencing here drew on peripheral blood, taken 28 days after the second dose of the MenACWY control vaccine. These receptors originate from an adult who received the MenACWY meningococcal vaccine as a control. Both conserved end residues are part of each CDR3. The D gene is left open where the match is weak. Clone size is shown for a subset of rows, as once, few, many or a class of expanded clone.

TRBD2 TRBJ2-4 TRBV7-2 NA CASSFGAGGPQSKNIQYF TGTGCCAGCAGCTTTGGCGCGGGGGGGCCGCAGTCCAAAAACATTCAGTACTTC
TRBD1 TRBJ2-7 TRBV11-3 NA CASSPGGLENEQYF TGTGCCAGCAGCCCAGGGGGCTTGGAAAACGAGCAGTACTTC
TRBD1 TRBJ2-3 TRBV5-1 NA CASSPGTGPDTQYF TGCGCCAGCAGCCCCGGGACAGGGCCAGATACGCAGTATTTT
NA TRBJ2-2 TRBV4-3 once CASSQDVLASRELFF TGCGCCAGCAGCCAAGATGTTCTAGCGAGCAGGGAGCTGTTTTTT
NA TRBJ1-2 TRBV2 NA CASIPTGPSSYGYTF TGTGCCAGCATTCCTACAGGGCCTTCGAGTTATGGCTACACCTTC
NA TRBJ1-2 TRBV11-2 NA CASSLEGTPGYGYTF TGTGCCAGCAGCTTAGAAGGGACCCCCGGCTATGGCTACACCTTC
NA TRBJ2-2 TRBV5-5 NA CASDYSGDTGELFF TGTGCCAGCGACTATTCAGGGGACACCGGGGAGCTGTTTTTT
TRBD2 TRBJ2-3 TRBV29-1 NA CSVGPLAGGSTDTQYF TGCAGCGTTGGGCCTCTAGCGGGGGGTAGCACAGATACGCAGTATTTT
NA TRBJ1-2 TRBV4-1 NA CASSQERAPLYGYTF TGCGCCAGCAGCCAAGAACGGGCACCGCTCTATGGCTACACCTTC
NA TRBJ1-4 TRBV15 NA CATSRDREGYAEKLFF TGTGCCACCAGCAGAGATAGGGAGGGGTATGCTGAAAAACTGTTTTTT
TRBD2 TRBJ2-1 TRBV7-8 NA CASSPGLAGGNEQFF TGTGCCAGCAGCCCCGGACTAGCGGGGGGGAATGAGCAGTTCTTC
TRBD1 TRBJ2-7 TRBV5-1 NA CASSPGQMNEQYF TGCGCCAGCAGCCCGGGACAGATGAACGAGCAGTACTTC
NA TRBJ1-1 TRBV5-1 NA CASSLDTGRGGTEAFF TGCGCCAGCAGCCTGGACACGGGGAGGGGAGGCACTGAAGCTTTCTTT
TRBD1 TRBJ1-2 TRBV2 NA CASSFTGDQVRNYGYTF TGTGCCAGCAGTTTCACAGGGGACCAAGTTCGTAACTATGGCTACACCTTC
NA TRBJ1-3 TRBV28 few CASSSGIENTIYF TGTGCCAGCAGTTCAGGGATCGAAAACACCATATATTTT
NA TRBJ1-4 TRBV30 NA CAWSVVSGYEKLFF TGTGCCTGGAGTGTGGTGTCAGGTTATGAAAAACTGTTTTTT
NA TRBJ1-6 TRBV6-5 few CASTKGGGGNSPLHF TGTGCCAGTACAAAAGGGGGGGGAGGTAATTCACCCCTCCACTTT
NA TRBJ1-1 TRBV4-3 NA CASSQDLGGGGTEAFF TGCGCCAGCAGCCAAGACTTGGGGGGCGGCGGCACTGAAGCTTTCTTT
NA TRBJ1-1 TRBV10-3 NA CAISVSRGDTEAFF TGTGCCATCAGTGTTTCACGGGGGGACACTGAAGCTTTCTTT
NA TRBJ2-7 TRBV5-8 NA CASSFFSSMGDRVF TGTGCCAGCAGCTTCTTTTCTTCGATGGGAGATCGGGTCTTC
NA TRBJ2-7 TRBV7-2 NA CASSSWGTGQRSYEQYF TGTGCCAGCAGTTCATGGGGGACGGGGCAGCGGTCCTACGAGCAGTACTTC
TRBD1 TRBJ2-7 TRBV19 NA CASRATGIGEQYF TGTGCCAGTAGAGCGACAGGGATCGGGGAGCAGTACTTC
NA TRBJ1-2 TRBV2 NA CASSDTVAPSWGYTF TGTGCCAGCAGTGACACCGTCGCCCCGAGTTGGGGCTACACCTTC
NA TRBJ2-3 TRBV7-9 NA CASSLSTDTQYF TGTGCCAGCAGCTTAAGCACAGATACGCAGTATTTT
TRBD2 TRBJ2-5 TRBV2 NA CASRYGTSVQETQYF TGTGCCAGCAGGTACGGGACTAGCGTACAAGAGACCCAGTACTTC
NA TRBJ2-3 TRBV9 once CASSVEGTNTDTQYF TGTGCCAGCAGCGTAGAGGGAACTAACACAGATACGCAGTATTTT
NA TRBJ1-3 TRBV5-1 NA CASSLAVFSSGNTIYF TGCGCCAGCAGCTTGGCCGTGTTTTCCTCTGGAAACACCATATATTTT
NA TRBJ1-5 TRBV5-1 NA CASSLNGGGNQPQHF TGCGCCAGCAGCCTAAACGGGGGCGGTAATCAGCCCCAGCATTTT
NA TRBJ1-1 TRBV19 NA CASSIATRGNTEAFF TGTGCCAGTAGTATCGCCACTAGGGGGAACACTGAAGCTTTCTTT
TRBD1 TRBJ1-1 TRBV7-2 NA CASSLGQAREAFF TGTGCCAGCAGCTTGGGACAGGCTCGAGAAGCTTTCTTT
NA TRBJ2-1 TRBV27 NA CASSLMAPKGFYNEQFF TGTGCCAGCAGTTTGATGGCCCCCAAGGGTTTCTACAATGAGCAGTTCTTC
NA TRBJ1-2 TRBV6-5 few CGTDREGAKGYTF TGTGGTACCGACCGCGAGGGCGCGAAGGGCTACACCTTC
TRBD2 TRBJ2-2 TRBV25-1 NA CASSELAGGGTTGELFF TGTGCCAGCAGTGAATTAGCGGGAGGTGGTACCACCGGGGAGCTGTTTTTT
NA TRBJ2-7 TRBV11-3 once CASSLSPTGPQHF TGTGCCAGCAGCTTATCCCCTACAGGGCCCCAACACTTC
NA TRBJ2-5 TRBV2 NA CATHGGVLETQYF TGTGCCACCCACGGTGGTGTCTTAGAGACCCAGTACTTC
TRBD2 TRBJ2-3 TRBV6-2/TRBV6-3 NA CASSYSTTGAGGPRTDTQYF TGTGCCAGCAGTTACTCGACGACAGGTGCGGGGGGTCCACGCACAGATACGCAGTATTTT
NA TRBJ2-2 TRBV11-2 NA CASSLRESNTGELFF TGTGCCAGCAGCCTCAGGGAGTCGAACACCGGGGAGCTGTTTTTT
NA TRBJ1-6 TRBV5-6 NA CASSWDGPLPNSPLHF TGTGCCAGCAGTTGGGACGGACCTTTACCTAATTCACCCCTCCACTTT
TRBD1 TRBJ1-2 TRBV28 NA CASSPGGFDYGYTF TGTGCCAGCAGCCCAGGGGGTTTTGACTATGGCTACACCTTC
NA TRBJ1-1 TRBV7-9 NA CASSLHTIEAFF TGTGCCAGCAGCTTGCATACTATCGAAGCTTTCTTT
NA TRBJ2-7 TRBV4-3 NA CASSQDFLYEQYF TGCGCCAGCAGCCAAGATTTCCTCTACGAGCAGTACTTC
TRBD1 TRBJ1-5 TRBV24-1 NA CATSDRGTVNQPQHF TGTGCCACCAGTGACCGAGGGACAGTCAATCAGCCCCAGCATTTT
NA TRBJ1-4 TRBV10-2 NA CASSESTGAANEKLFF TGCGCCAGCAGTGAGTCGACGGGGGCTGCTAATGAAAAACTGTTTTTT
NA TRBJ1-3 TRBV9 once CASSVDLDSGNTIYF TGTGCCAGCAGCGTAGATCTGGACTCTGGAAACACCATATATTTT
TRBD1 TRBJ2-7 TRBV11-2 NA CASSSLGRDRGNEQYF TGTGCCAGCAGCTCGCTCGGGAGGGACAGGGGTAACGAGCAGTACTTC
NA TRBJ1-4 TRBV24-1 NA CATSVGQAPNEKLFF TGTGCCACCAGTGTCGGGCAGGCTCCTAATGAAAAACTGTTTTTT
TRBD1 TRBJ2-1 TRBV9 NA CASSVEQGAVAEQFF TGTGCCAGCAGCGTAGAGCAGGGGGCCGTCGCTGAGCAGTTCTTC
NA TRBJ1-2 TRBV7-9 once CASSPRVGDGYTF TGTGCCAGCAGCCCCAGGGTGGGGGATGGCTACACCTTC
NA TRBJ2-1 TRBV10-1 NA CASSDYYNEQFF TGCGCCAGCAGTGACTATTACAATGAGCAGTTCTTC
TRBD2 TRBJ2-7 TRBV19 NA CASSKRDLYEQYF TGTGCCAGTAGTAAGCGGGACCTGTACGAGCAGTACTTC
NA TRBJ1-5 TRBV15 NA CATSRDRQGFLAQHF TGTGCCACCAGCAGAGATCGGCAGGGATTCTTAGCCCAGCATTTT
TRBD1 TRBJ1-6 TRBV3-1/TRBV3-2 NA CASSHPGQGASPLHF TGTGCCAGCAGCCATCCGGGACAGGGGGCTTCACCCCTCCACTTT
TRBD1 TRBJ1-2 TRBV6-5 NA CASSYTPGQAVAGYTF TGTGCCAGCAGTTACACACCGGGACAGGCGGTGGCGGGCTACACCTTC